This T cell receptor (beta chain) is from a study of identical twins. In TCRdb, the 5' RACE reads were re-called with MiXCR into one record per CDR3 protein. The table includes more than 200,000 distinct CDR3 sequences, around 10% detected once. Germline CDR1 is GTSNPN and CDR2 is SVGIG (reference sequence). The CDR3 is made up of 11 amino acids. Between the trimmed V and J ends, which lost 2 bases and 6 bases, there was a span of 8 bases. Sequenced material: memory (CD45RO+) T cells sorted from blood. The chain combines TRBV30 with TRBJ2-7, with D hard to call. The sequence came from a woman aged 18-35 years in good health. The CDR3 protein is CAWSSQAEQYF. CDR3 DNA: TGTGCCTGGAGTTCGCAGGCCGAGCAGTACTTC. Using reference TRBV30 and TRBJ2-7 for the parts outside the CDR3, the full variable domain is SQTIHQWPATLVQPVGSPLSLECTVEGTSNPNLYWYRQAAGRGLQLLFYSVGIGQISSEVPQNLSASRPQDRQFILSSKKLLLSDSGFYLCAWSSQAEQYFGPGTRLTVT.